This T cell receptor (beta chain) is from a study of cytomegalovirus exposure and HLA in healthy donors (dated by TCRdb to about 2017). Context from the whole study: A later analysis indicated that the 90 to 150 validation repertoires were generated on the platform also employed for the 666 repertoires of the first cohort. A separate validation cohort of about 110 different subjects was used in addition to the 666-subject first cohort. To predict cytomegalovirus infection status, the study brought together high-throughput TCR immunosequencing, statistical association of individual TCRs with disease status, and machine learning. The aim of the study was to test whether cataloging public T cell receptors could identify signatures of past pathogen exposure. Paper-wide results and their limitations: The study gave a list of 150 to 200 TCR beta chains associated with cytomegalovirus. The classifier was reported to diagnose cytomegalovirus status with high specificity and sensitivity in both the original cohort and the validation cohort. In a later analysis, TCRs clustered in the first cohort were found to also tend to co-occur in the 120 or so validation repertoires, with approximately 94% of cluster scores above 0. In vitro tests confirmed that a few of the cytomegalovirus-associated TCR beta chains recognize cytomegalovirus antigens. Across donors, most TCR sequences were observed very rarely, whereas some public TCRs were present in many individuals. A later analysis had no HLA typing for the validation cohort, so co-occurrence there was scored across all 130 or so repertoires. It was suggested by the authors that the approach could potentially be generalized to other disease states and immunological phenotypes.

The library was made by the immunoSEQ multiplex PCR assay. The source study handled its data this way. A statistical classification framework was built for diagnosing cytomegalovirus status from the catalog of TCR beta chain sequences. TCRdb holds this immuneACCESS table with in-frame rearrangements only. Some clones are missing; in checked studies, unresolved V genes explain under half, and the rest has no known cause. Clonal size and the V and J genes are those of that table, whereas D and trimming came from the DNA. For this sample there are roughly 150,000 clones; 88% appear just once. The ten biggest clones cover under 3% of the sample. Points on this clone: Its specific antigen is unknown. The record has no base qualities; no much larger clone is one base away.

Donors formed part of the validation cohort, which comprised some 120 subjects and was distinct from the first cohort of several hundred subjects. After removal of 7 bases from V and 6 bases from J, the junction retains 5 bases not matched to a gene. The CDR3 runs 12 amino acids, cysteine and phenylalanine included. Only the CDR3 DNA stays, 36 bases, in frame from base 1. Looking up the germline V gene yields CDR1 ENHRY and CDR2 SYGVKD. Recombination connected TRBV10-3 to TRBJ1-2, and 7 bases in between align with TRBD1. The sequence came from a man aged 18-30 years in good health and CMV-seronegative. Source material: PBMCs. The CDR3 here reads CAITGTENGYTF. The base sequence is TGTGCCATCACCGGGACAGAGAATGGCTACACCTTC.